A single sample gave rise to the 21 T cell receptor beta chains below, sequenced in a study of post-analysis software for immune sequencing data (dated by TCRdb to 2013 to 2016). Beyond this particular receptor, the publication reports: Patients showed significantly higher frequencies than controls for roughly 5 TRBV segments, among them TRBV5-6, TRBV5-1 and TRBV20-1.

The antigens for these receptors are not known. Library creation used PCR. Sequencing was performed on an Illumina HiSeq 2500. To reduce PCR and sequencing biases, unique molecular identifiers were built into the TCR beta cDNA libraries. Through fastp at Q25 and MiXCR, TCRdb rebuilt clones from the public reads, retaining in-frame beta chains. Rows matching on CDR3 protein sequence are summarized as one entry with the most common DNA and genes. This sample holds about 540,000 distinct CDR3 sequences; about a third were observed only once. The ten most abundant clones make up 4.5% to 7.5% of the sample. Material for sequencing was blood. These receptors were taken from a girl under 18 with multiple sclerosis.

This clonotype was picked up many times. V usage is TRBV29-1 and J usage is TRBJ2-5, with D hard to call. The V gene lost 6 bases and the J gene lost 2 bases, with 7 bases spanning the gap. This CDR3 region has 11 residues. Per the germline V gene, CDR1 is SQVTM and CDR2 is ANQGSEA. DNA of the CDR3: TGCAGCGTCCGCCCTCAAGAGACCCAGTACTTC. Translating it yields CSVRPQETQYF.

The V and J genes are TRBV18 and TRBJ2-7; the D is unclear. The CDR3 has 13 amino acids. V was cut by 2 bases and J by 3 bases, with 8 bases left in between. The germline CDR1 and CDR2 sequences are KGHSH and LQKENI. The DNA for the CDR3 is TGTGCCAGCTCACCAGGTCGGTACTACGAGCAGTACTTC. Its protein is CASSPGRYYEQYF.

This CDR3 is CASSQGTGGPFGDTQYF. Written as DNA, the CDR3 is TGCGCCAGCAGCCAAGGAACGGGGGGGCCTTTCGGCGATACGCAGTATTTT. V usage is TRBV4-1 and J usage is TRBJ2-3, with 8 bases lining up with TRBD2. V was pared by 1 base and J by 6 bases, with 12 bases of the junction left unmatched. Germline loops: CDR1 MGHRA, CDR2 YSYEKL. This CDR3 has 17 residues.

The sample holds many counts of this clonotype. The chain couples TRBV6-5 to TRBJ2-5; possible D gene TRBD1, 5 bases. Trimming stripped 4 bases from V and 0 bases from J, with 18 bases between. Germline V gene sequence: CDR1 MNHEY, CDR2 SVGAGI. The CDR3 consists of 17 residues. As DNA, the CDR3 is TGTGCCAGCAGTTCTCGTGGGGCTAGGGGCGACCAAGAGACCCAGTACTTC. This codes for CASSSRGARGDQETQYF.

This clonotype was seen only a few times. CDR3 bases: TGCAGTGCTAGGGCCTTTGGAGAGAGCACAGATACGCAGTATTTT. Encoded protein: CSARAFGESTDTQYF. The chain links TRBV20-1 to TRBJ2-3; D unclear. The CDR3 is 15 amino acids. Germline V gene lookup returns CDR1 DFQATT and CDR2 SNEGSKA (reference sequence). V was trimmed by 3 bases and J by 0 bases, leaving 13 bases between them.

CDR3 in amino acids: CSAGGQALSYGYTF. In DNA form, the CDR3 reads TGCAGCGCCGGCGGACAGGCTCTATCGTATGGCTACACCTTC. This chain connects TRBV20-1 to TRBJ1-2; TRBD1 matches 7 bases. There are 14 residues in the CDR3. Looked up from germline, CDR1 is DFQATT and CDR2 is SNEGSKA (reference sequence).

The CDR3 region is CASSPPSTGGYNEQFF. The DNA for the CDR3 is TGTGCCAGCAGTCCACCGTCGACAGGTGGATACAATGAGCAGTTCTTC. The V and J genes are TRBV6-5 and TRBJ2-1; possible D gene TRBD1, 6 bases. There are 16 residues in the CDR3. V was clipped by 5 bases and J by 4 bases, with 18 bases between them. Germline V gene sequence: CDR1 MNHEY, CDR2 SVGAGI.

The sample holds many counts of this clonotype. CDR3 amino acids: CASSYGNGDQETQYF. CDR3 coding DNA: TGTGCCAGCAGTTACGGGAACGGCGATCAAGAGACCCAGTACTTC. The rearrangement joins TRBV6-2 or TRBV6-3 to TRBJ2-5; D is uncertain. This CDR3 contains 15 residues. Germline V lookup: CDR1 MNHEY, CDR2 SVGEGT. Trimming left V 2 bases short and J 2 bases short, with 12 bases between.

The V call is TRBV24-1, the J call TRBJ1-1; the D gene is possibly TRBD1 (6 bases). Trimming shortened V by 6 bases and J by 7 bases, and 17 bases separated the two germline ends. CDR1 and CDR2 from the germline V gene are KGHDR and SFDVKD. The CDR3 has 14 amino acids. CDR3 coding DNA: TGTGCCACCAGTCCAAGTGGAGTCAGGGGTGAAGCTTTCTTT. This sequence encodes CATSPSGVRGEAFF.

The chain recombines TRBV7-9 with TRBJ1-1; unclear D gene. Germline lookup yields CDR1 SEHNR and CDR2 FQNEAQ (reference sequence). This CDR3 is 15 amino acids long. V was cut by 5 bases and J by 7 bases, with 20 bases left in between. The CDR3 nucleotides read TGTGCCAGCAGCCGGGGTTCGGGGATGAGAGGTGAAGCTTTCTTT. It translates to CASSRGSGMRGEAFF.

The sample holds a few counts of this clonotype. The genes are TRBV29-1 and TRBJ2-1, with D possibly being TRBD2 (5 bases). This CDR3 has 15 residues. V dropped 4 bases and J dropped 5 bases, with 18 bases sitting between them. CDR1 and CDR2 from the germline V gene are SQVTM and ANQGSEA. The CDR3 is CSVATKPGADNEQFF. DNA of the CDR3: TGCAGCGTTGCTACCAAGCCAGGAGCGGACAATGAGCAGTTCTTC.

The V call is TRBV25-1, the J call TRBJ2-6; D is undetermined. This CDR3 is built from 16 residues. Germline V gene lookup returns CDR1 MGHDK and CDR2 SYGVNS. Trimming took off 3 bases at V and 0 bases at J, with 9 bases between the two ends. This CDR3 reads CASSDPRLSGANVLTF. The DNA of the CDR3 is TGTGCCAGCAGTGACCCAAGGCTCTCTGGGGCCAACGTCCTGACTTTC.

This clonotype has at least ten counts. The rearrangement uses TRBV28 and TRBJ2-5, with a weak D call TRBD1 (6 bases). The CDR3 spans 12 residues. V lost 7 bases, J lost 2 bases, and 8 bases lay in between. From germline, CDR1 is MDHEN and CDR2 SYDVKM. This CDR3 is CASMTGQETQYF. DNA for the CDR3: TGTGCCAGCATGACAGGACAAGAGACCCAGTACTTC.

This clonotype has more than one count but fewer than ten. This sequence joins TRBV9 and TRBJ1-1; a possible D gene is TRBD1 (5 bases). V lost 0 bases and J lost 0, with 9 bases in between. Germline V gives CDR1 SGDLS, CDR2 YYNGEE. This CDR3 is 15 amino acids long. CDR3 nucleotide sequence: TGTGCCAGCAGCGTAGGGGCAGGGATGAACACTGAAGCTTTCTTT. Its translation: CASSVGAGMNTEAFF.

With regard to this clonotype: A much more abundant neighbour one base away suggests this may be a read error. The chain is built from TRBV19 and TRBJ1-2; a possible D gene is TRBD1 (5 bases). CDR1 and CDR2 (germline): LNHDA, SQIVND (reference sequence). The CDR3 covers 11 residues. Here the CDR3 DNA reads TGTGCCACTGAAGGGGTCTATGACTACACCTTC. Its translation: CATEGVYDYTF. Filled out from reference TRBV19 and TRBJ1-2, the complete variable domain reads DGGITQSPKYLFRKEGQNVTLSCEQNLNHDAMYWYRQDPGQGLRLIYYSQIVNDFQKGDIAEGYSVSREKKESFPLTVTSAQKNPTAFYLCATEGVYDYTFGSGTRLTVV.

There are a few counts of this clonotype. This sequence joins TRBV29-1 and TRBJ2-3; TRBD1 or TRBD2 may be the D gene (5 bases each). The germline V and J ends were trimmed by 3 bases and 1 base, with 14 bases remaining between them. The germline gives CDR1 SQVTM, CDR2 ANQGSEA. The CDR3 is made up of 15 amino acids. The CDR3 sequence: CSVDGRGAGTDTQYF. DNA of the CDR3: TGCAGCGTTGACGGCCGAGGGGCAGGCACAGATACGCAGTATTTT.

The V gene is TRBV2, the J gene TRBJ2-1; D unresolved. The ends were cut back, 2 bases at V and 9 bases at J, with 11 bases in the middle. The germline gives CDR1 SNHLY, CDR2 FYNNEI. This CDR3 comprises 13 residues. In DNA form, the CDR3 reads TGTGCCAGCAGTGAATCTTGGTGGGCTGAGCAGTTCTTC. It specifies CASSESWWAEQFF. The variable domain in full, with the rest retrieved from reference TRBV2 and TRBJ2-1, is EPEVTQTPSHQVTQMGQEVILRCVPISNHLYFYWYRQILGQKVEFLVSFYNNEISEKSEIFDDQFSVERPDGSNFTLKIRSTKLEDSAMYFCASSESWWAEQFFGPGTRLTVL.

This clonotype has at least ten counts. V gene TRBV28 combines with J gene TRBJ2-7; D is ambiguous. The CDR3 runs 16 residues. The V end lost 2 bases, the J end lost 1 base, and 15 bases lay between the germline ends. CDR1 and CDR2 from the germline V gene are MDHEN and SYDVKM. DNA of the CDR3: TGTGCCAGCAGTTTAGGGTTAAGCCTGGGTTCCTACGAGCAGTACTTC. It encodes CASSLGLSLGSYEQYF.

The chain links TRBV12-3 or TRBV12-4 to TRBJ1-2; tentative D call: TRBD1 (6 bases). The V end lost 8 bases, the J end lost 8 bases, and 15 bases lay between the germline ends. The CDR3 runs to 12 residues. CDR3 loop: CASAPTGLGYTF. In DNA, the CDR3 is TGTGCCAGCGCCCCGACAGGACTCGGCTACACCTTC.

This chain links TRBV28 with TRBJ1-1, with D possibly matching TRBD1 (6 bases). This CDR3 has 14 amino acids. Germline V CDR1 and CDR2: MDHEN, SYDVKM. With 6 bases removed from V and 2 bases from J, the gap between germline ends came to 13 bases. In DNA form, the CDR3 reads TGTGCCAGCAGGATCAGGACAGCCAACACTGAAGCTTTCTTT. Protein sequence: CASRIRTANTEAFF.

The chain links TRBV10-3 to TRBJ2-7; no reliable D call. The CDR3 runs 12 residues. Germline CDR1 reads ENHRY; CDR2 reads SYGVKD. Trimming took 6 bases from V and 2 from J, leaving 8 bases between them. The CDR3 DNA follows: TGTGCCATCAGCAGAAATACCTACGAGCAGTACTTC. This encodes CAISRNTYEQYF.